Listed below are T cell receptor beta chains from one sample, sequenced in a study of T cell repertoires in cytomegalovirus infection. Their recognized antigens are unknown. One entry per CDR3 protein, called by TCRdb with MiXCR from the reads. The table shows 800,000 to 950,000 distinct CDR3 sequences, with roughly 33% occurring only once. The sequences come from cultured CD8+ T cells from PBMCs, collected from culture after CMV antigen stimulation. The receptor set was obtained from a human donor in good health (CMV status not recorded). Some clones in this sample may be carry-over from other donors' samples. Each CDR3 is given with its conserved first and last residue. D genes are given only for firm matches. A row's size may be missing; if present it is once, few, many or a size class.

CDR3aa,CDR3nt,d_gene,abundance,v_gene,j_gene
CSVEQGPAGYEQYF,TGCAGCGTTGAACAGGGTCCGGCGGGTTACGAGCAGTACTTC,NA,NA,TRBV29-1,TRBJ2-7
CASSLGWTSGDTQYF,TGTGCCAGCAGCTTAGGGTGGACCTCGGGGGATACGCAGTATTTT,NA,few,TRBV7-9,TRBJ2-3
CASSDGRALETQYF,TGTGCCAGCAGCGATGGCAGGGCCTTGGAGACCCAGTACTTC,NA,few,TRBV7-9,TRBJ2-5
CASSSGLVADTQYF,TGTGCCAGCAGCTCAGGGTTGGTGGCAGATACGCAGTATTTT,NA,many,TRBV7-2,TRBJ2-3
CAVRGLEAFF,TGTGCCGTCCGAGGTCTTGAAGCTTTCTTT,NA,NA,TRBV2,TRBJ1-1
CASEETSGNTDTQYF,TGTGCCAGTGAAGAAACTAGCGGCAACACAGATACGCAGTATTTT,TRBD2,NA,TRBV2,TRBJ2-3
CASGFTSGGVSSYNEQFF,TGTGCTAGTGGTTTTACTAGCGGGGGGGTGAGCTCCTACAATGAGCAGTTCTTC,TRBD2,many,TRBV12-5,TRBJ2-1
CASRPIQGYQETQYF,TGTGCCAGCAGGCCCATACAGGGGTACCAAGAGACCCAGTACTTC,TRBD1,NA,TRBV27,TRBJ2-5
CAWAGFNSPLHF,TGTGCCTGGGCGGGGTTCAATTCACCCCTCCACTTT,NA,few,TRBV7-9,TRBJ1-6
CASGLVLGEAFF,TGTGCTAGTGGTTTGGTACTGGGTGAAGCTTTCTTT,NA,few,TRBV12-5,TRBJ1-1
CASSFVGLGTVSGDDEQFF,TGTGCCAGCAGCTTTGTAGGCTTGGGGACTGTCTCGGGGGACGATGAGCAGTTCTTC,NA,NA,TRBV7-2,TRBJ2-1
CASSTQGAGNTIYF,TGTGCCAGCAGCACGCAGGGGGCAGGAAACACCATATATTTT,TRBD1,many,TRBV6-6,TRBJ1-3
CSVEDRMYEQYF,TGCAGCGTTGAAGATCGAATGTACGAGCAGTACTTC,NA,many,TRBV29-1,TRBJ2-7
CVSSQGLDEQFF,TGTGTCAGCAGCCAAGGGTTGGATGAGCAGTTCTTC,NA,NA,TRBV4-1,TRBJ2-1
CASSRGGQGDNEQFF,TGTGCCAGCAGCCGGGGGGGACAGGGAGACAATGAGCAGTTCTTC,NA,NA,TRBV5-4,TRBJ2-1
CSTLPQGFAEAFF,TGCAGTACCCTACCCCAGGGATTCGCTGAAGCTTTCTTT,NA,NA,TRBV20-1,TRBJ1-1
CASTSCGECEAFF,TGTGCCAGTACTTCATGCGGGGAATGTGAAGCTTTCTTT,NA,NA,TRBV19,TRBJ1-1
CSGSWGTEAFF,TGCAGCGGGTCCTGGGGGACTGAAGCTTTCTTT,NA,NA,TRBV29-1,TRBJ1-1
CASGTTRLAGGLRYNEQFF,TGTGCCAGCGGGACGACCCGACTAGCGGGGGGCCTAAGGTACAATGAGCAGTTCTTC,TRBD2,NA,TRBV28,TRBJ2-1
CASSFGQGTYEQYF,TGTGCCAGCAGTTTCGGGCAGGGGACCTACGAGCAGTACTTC,NA,NA,TRBV27,TRBJ2-7
CASSFPGNTEAFF,TGTGCCAGCAGCTTTCCGGGAAACACTGAAGCTTTCTTT,NA,many,TRBV12-3/TRBV12-4,TRBJ1-1
CASSSKTGNSYEQYF,TGTGCCAGCAGCTCCAAAACAGGGAACTCCTACGAGCAGTACTTC,NA,few,TRBV7-9,TRBJ2-7
CASSFGLAGGPGTQYF,TGTGCCAGCAGCTTTGGACTAGCGGGGGGCCCAGGGACCCAGTACTTC,TRBD2,few,TRBV11-3,TRBJ2-5
CANRLAGAGTDTQYF,TGTGCCAACAGACTAGCGGGGGCCGGCACAGATACGCAGTATTTT,TRBD2,NA,TRBV12-3/TRBV12-4,TRBJ2-3
CASSPTGDYNEQFF,TGTGCCAGCAGTCCCACGGGGGACTACAATGAGCAGTTCTTC,NA,NA,TRBV12-3/TRBV12-4,TRBJ2-1
CASSLVLAGEFPGELFF,TGTGCCAGCAGCTTAGTTTTAGCGGGGGAATTTCCCGGGGAGCTGTTTTTT,TRBD2,NA,TRBV11-2,TRBJ2-2
CASSYSPEGYTF,TGTGCCAGCAGTTACTCCCCGGAAGGCTACACCTTC,NA,many,TRBV6-6,TRBJ1-2